In this sample, the clone carrying this T cell receptor beta chain turned up a few times. The source of the sample is a study of read filtering for tumor transcriptome and immune sequencing. The library was built from roughly 400 ng RNA with molecular barcoded adaptors for alpha/delta and beta/gamma chains. Using its own MiXCR run on the reads, TCRdb lists one record per CDR3 protein. The sample shows roughly 82,000 distinct CDR3 sequences, 9% to 15% of them seen only once. The receptor's source is a donor at least 40 years old with multiple myeloma. The material sequenced was a population of CD138-negative cells sorted from bone marrow.

In DNA, the CDR3 is TGCGCCAGCAGCCTGCAGGGACAGGGTCAAGAGACCCAGTACTTC. Its translation is CASSLQGQGQETQYF. The gene calls are TRBV5-1 and TRBJ2-5, with 9 nucleotides matching TRBD1. Per the germline V gene, CDR1 is SGHRS and CDR2 is YFSETQ. CDR3 length: 15 residues. The trim removed 4 bases at V and 2 bases at J, leaving 6 bases unmatched. The full variable domain, in which reference TRBV5-1 and TRBJ2-5 provide the parts outside the CDR3, is KAGVTQTPRYLIKTRGQQVTLSCSPISGHRSVSWYQQTPGQGLQFLFEYFSETQRNKGNFPGRFSGRQFSNSRSEMNVSTLELGDSALYLCASSLQGQGQETQYFGPGTRLLVL.